There are many counts of the clone carrying this T cell receptor beta chain. As yet, its antigen is unknown. The method was immunoSEQ multiplex PCR; TCRdb's version includes in-frame clones alone and lacks a portion of them. The specimen has about 34,000 clones, none found just once. The sample is drawn from a study of T cell clonality in common variable immunodeficiency. Study conclusions and caveats: Common variable immunodeficiency TCR beta sequences reportedly had fewer deletions and N-nucleotide insertions. Authors noted CVID clonality's cause needs subpopulation repertoire sequencing.

The sample was peripheral blood mononuclear cells. The sequence came from a human donor with common variable immunodeficiency.

CDR3 amino acids: CASSPKGFGANVLTF. The CDR3 DNA, read in part, is TGTGCCAGCTCACCAAAAGGCTTTGGGGCCAACGTC. The chain combines TRBV18 with TRBJ2-6; D not resolved. With the read ending 3 residues before the CDR3 end, the germline J gene is used to fill in that end. CDR3 length: 15 amino acids. Germline V gives CDR1 KGHSH, CDR2 LQKENI. V was cut by 2 bases and J by 3 bases, with 8 bases left in between.